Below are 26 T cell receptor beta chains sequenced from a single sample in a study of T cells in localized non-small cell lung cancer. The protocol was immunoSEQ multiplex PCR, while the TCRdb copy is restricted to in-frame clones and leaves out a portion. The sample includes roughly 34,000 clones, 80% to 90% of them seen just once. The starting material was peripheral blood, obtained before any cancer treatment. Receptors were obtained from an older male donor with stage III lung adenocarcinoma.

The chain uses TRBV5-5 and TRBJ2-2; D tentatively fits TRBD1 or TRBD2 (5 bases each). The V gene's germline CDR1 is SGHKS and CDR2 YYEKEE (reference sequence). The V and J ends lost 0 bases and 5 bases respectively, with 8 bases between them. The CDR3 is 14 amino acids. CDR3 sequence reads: CASSLAEGTGELFF. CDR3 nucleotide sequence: TGTGCCAGCAGCTTGGCCGAGGGGACCGGGGAGCTGTTTTTT.

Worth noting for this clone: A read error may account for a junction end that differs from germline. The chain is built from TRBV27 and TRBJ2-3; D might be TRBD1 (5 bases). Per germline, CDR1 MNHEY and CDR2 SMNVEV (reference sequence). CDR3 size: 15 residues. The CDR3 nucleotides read TGTGCCAGCGGTTTCTGGGGCCTAGGCACAGATACGCAGTATTTT. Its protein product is CASGFWGLGTDTQYF.

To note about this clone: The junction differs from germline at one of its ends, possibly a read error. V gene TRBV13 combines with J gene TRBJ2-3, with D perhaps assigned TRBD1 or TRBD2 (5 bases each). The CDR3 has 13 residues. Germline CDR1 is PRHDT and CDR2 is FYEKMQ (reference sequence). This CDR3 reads CASSLRDRQSHGF. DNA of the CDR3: TGTGCCAGCAGCTTACGGGACCGCCAATCGCATGGTTTT.

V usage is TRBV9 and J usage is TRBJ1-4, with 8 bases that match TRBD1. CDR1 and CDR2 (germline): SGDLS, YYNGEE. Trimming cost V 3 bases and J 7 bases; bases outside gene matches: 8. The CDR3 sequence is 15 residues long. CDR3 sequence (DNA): TGTGCCAGCAGCGAGGCTGGACAGGGCGGTGAAAAACTGTTTTTT. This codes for CASSEAGQGGEKLFF.

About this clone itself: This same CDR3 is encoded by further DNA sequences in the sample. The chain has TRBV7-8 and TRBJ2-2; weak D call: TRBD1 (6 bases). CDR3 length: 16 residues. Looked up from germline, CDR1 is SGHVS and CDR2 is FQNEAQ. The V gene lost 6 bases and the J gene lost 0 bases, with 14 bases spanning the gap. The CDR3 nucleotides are TGTGCCAGCAGTCAAACCGGGACACCGAACACCGGGGAGCTGTTTTTT. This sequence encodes CASSQTGTPNTGELFF.

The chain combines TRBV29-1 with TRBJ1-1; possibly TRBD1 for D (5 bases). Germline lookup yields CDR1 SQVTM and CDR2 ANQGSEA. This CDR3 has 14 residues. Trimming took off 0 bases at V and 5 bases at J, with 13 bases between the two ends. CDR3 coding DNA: TGCAGCGTTGAAGATTTGGGGGGTCGGACTGAAGCTTTCTTT. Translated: CSVEDLGGRTEAFF.

The CDR3 sequence is CASSKPGVNQPQHF. CDR3 in DNA: TGTGCCAGCAGCAAACCCGGGGTGAATCAGCCCCAGCATTTT. J is TRBJ1-5 and V is TRBV5-6; D is undetermined. Trimming removed 4 bases at V and 4 bases at J, with 12 bases between. CDR1 is SGHDT and CDR2 is YYEEEE in the germline V gene. CDR3 length: 14 residues.

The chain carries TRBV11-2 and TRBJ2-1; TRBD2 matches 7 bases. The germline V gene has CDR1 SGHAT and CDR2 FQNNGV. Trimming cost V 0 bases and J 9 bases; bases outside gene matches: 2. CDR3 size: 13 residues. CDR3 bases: TGTGCCAGCAGCTTAGAGCCGGGGGGTGAGCAGTTCTTC. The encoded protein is CASSLEPGGEQFF.

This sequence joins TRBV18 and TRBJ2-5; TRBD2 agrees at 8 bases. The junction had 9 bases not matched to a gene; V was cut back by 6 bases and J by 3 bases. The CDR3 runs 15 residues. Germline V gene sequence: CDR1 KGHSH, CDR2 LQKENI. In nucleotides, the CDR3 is TGTGCCAGCTCGTACGCCGGGGGGGGCAAAGAGACCCAGTACTTC. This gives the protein CASSYAGGGKETQYF. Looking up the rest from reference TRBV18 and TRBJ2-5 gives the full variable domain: NAGVMQNPRHLVRRRGQEARLRCSPMKGHSHVYWYRQLPEEGLKFMVYLQKENIIDESGMPKERFSAEFPKEGPSILRIQQVVRGDSAAYFCASSYAGGGKETQYFGPGTRLLVL.

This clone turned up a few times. CDR3 sequence reads: CASSEALWGADAETQYF. CDR3 nucleotides: TGTGCCAGCAGTGAAGCGCTTTGGGGGGCGGACGCGGAGACCCAGTACTTC. V and J are TRBV2 and TRBJ2-5; D may match TRBD1 or TRBD2 (6 bases each). The CDR3 extends over 17 amino acids. V was shortened by 0 bases and J by 5 bases, with 19 bases between the two germline ends. CDR1 and CDR2 (germline): SNHLY, FYNNEI.

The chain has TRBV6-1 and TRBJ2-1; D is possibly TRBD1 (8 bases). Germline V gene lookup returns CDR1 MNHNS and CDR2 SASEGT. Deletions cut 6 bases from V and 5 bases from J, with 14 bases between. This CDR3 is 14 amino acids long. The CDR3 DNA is TGTGCCAGCAGCCAGCGGGACAGGAACAATGAGCAGTTCTTC. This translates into CASSQRDRNNEQFF.

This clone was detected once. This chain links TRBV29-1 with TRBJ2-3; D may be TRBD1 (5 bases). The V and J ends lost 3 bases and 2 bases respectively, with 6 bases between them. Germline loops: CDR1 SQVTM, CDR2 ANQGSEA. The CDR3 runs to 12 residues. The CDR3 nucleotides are TGCAGCGTTGACAGGGACACAGATACGCAGTATTTT. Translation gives CSVDRDTDTQYF.

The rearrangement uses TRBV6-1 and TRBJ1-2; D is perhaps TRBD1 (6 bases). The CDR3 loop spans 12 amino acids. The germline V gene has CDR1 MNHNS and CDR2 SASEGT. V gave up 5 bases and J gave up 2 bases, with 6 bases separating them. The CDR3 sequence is CASSTGNYGYTF. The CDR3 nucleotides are TGTGCCAGCAGTACAGGGAACTATGGCTACACCTTC.

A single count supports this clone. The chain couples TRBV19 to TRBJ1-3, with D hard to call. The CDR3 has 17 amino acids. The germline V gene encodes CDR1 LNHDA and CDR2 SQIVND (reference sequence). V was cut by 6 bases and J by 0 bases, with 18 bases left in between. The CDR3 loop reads CASRRQFKLTSGNTIYF. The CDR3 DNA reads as TGTGCCAGTAGGAGGCAGTTCAAACTCACCTCTGGAAACACCATATATTTT.

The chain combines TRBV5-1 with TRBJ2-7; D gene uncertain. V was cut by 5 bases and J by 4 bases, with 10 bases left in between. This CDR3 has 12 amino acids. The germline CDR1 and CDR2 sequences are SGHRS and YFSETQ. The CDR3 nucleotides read TGCGCCAGCAGGGCAGAAGCTTACGAGCAGTACTTC. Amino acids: CASRAEAYEQYF.

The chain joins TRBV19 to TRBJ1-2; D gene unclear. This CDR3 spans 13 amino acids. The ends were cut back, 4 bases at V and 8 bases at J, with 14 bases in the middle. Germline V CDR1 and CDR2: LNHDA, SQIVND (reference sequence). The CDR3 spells CASSSRAPDGYTF. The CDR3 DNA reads TGTGCCAGTAGTAGTAGGGCCCCGGACGGCTACACCTTC.

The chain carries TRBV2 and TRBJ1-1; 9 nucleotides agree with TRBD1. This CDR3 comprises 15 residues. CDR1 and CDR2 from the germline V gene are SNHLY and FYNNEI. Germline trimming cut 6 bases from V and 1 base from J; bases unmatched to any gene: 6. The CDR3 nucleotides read TGTGCCAGCAGGTCTAGGGACAGGGAGAACACTGAAGCTTTCTTT. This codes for CASRSRDRENTEAFF.

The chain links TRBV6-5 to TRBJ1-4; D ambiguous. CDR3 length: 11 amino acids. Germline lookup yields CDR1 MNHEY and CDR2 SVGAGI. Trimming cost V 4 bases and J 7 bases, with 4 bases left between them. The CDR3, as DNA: TGTGCCAGCAGTTGGGGTGAAAAACTGTTTTTT. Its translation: CASSWGEKLFF.

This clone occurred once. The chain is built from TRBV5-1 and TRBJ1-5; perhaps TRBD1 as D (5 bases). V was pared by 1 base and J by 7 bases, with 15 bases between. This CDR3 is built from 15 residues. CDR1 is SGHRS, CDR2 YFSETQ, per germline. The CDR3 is CASSLTSGAGQPQHF. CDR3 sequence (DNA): TGCGCCAGCAGCTTGACAAGTGGGGCCGGACAGCCCCAGCATTTT.

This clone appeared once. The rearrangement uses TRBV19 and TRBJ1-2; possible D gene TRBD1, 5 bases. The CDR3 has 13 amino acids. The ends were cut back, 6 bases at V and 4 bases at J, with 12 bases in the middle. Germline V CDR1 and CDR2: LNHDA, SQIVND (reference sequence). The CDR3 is CASSRQPPYGYTF. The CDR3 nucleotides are TGTGCCAGTAGCCGACAGCCACCCTATGGCTACACCTTC. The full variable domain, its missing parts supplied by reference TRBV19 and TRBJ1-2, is DGGITQSPKYLFRKEGQNVTLSCEQNLNHDAMYWYRQDPGQGLRLIYYSQIVNDFQKGDIAEGYSVSREKKESFPLTVTSAQKNPTAFYLCASSRQPPYGYTFGSGTRLTVV.

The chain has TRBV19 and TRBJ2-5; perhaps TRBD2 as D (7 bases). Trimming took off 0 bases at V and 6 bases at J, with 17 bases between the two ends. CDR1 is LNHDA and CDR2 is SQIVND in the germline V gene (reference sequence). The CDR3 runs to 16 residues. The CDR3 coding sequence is TGTGCCAGTAGTATAGACTCCACTGGGGGGGCGCAGACCCAGTACTTC. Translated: CASSIDSTGGAQTQYF.

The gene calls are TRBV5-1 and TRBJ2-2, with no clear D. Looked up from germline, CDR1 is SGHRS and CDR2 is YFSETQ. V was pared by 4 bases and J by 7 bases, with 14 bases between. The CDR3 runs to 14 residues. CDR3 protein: CASSLTLTNGELFF. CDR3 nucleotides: TGCGCCAGCAGCCTTACTTTGACGAACGGGGAGCTGTTTTTT. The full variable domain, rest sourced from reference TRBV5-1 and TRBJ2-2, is KAGVTQTPRYLIKTRGQQVTLSCSPISGHRSVSWYQQTPGQGLQFLFEYFSETQRNKGNFPGRFSGRQFSNSRSEMNVSTLELGDSALYLCASSLTLTNGELFFGEGSRLTVL.

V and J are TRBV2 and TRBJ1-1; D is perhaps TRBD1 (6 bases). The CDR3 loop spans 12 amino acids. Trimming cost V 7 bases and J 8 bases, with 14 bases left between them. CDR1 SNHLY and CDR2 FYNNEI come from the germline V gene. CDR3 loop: CASMDSSIEAFF. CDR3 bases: TGTGCCAGCATGGACAGTTCGATAGAAGCTTTCTTT.

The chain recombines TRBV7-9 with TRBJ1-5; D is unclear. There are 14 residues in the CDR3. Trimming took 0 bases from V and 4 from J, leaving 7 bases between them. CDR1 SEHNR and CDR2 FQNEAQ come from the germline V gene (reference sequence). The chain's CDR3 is CASSLAGPNQPQHF. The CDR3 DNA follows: TGTGCCAGCAGCTTAGCAGGCCCGAATCAGCCCCAGCATTTT.

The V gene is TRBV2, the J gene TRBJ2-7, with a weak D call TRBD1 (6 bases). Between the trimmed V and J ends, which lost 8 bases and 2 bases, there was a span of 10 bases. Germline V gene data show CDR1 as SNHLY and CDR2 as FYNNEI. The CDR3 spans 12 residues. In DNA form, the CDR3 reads TGTGCCAGCGGACAGACCCCCTACGAGCAGTACTTC. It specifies CASGQTPYEQYF. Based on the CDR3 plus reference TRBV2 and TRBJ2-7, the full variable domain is EPEVTQTPSHQVTQMGQEVILRCVPISNHLYFYWYRQILGQKVEFLVSFYNNEISEKSEIFDDQFSVERPDGSNFTLKIRSTKLEDSAMYFCASGQTPYEQYFGPGTRLTVT.

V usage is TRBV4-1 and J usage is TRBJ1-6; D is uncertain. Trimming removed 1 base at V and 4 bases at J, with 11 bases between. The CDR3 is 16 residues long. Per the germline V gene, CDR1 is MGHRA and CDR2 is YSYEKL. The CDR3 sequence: CASSQVASTYNSPLHF. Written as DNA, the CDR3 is TGCGCCAGCAGCCAAGTGGCGTCTACGTATAATTCACCCCTCCACTTT.